This T cell receptor (beta chain) was documented in a study of Ad26.COV2.S vaccination and SARS-CoV-2 variants. Profiled with immunoSEQ multiplex PCR; TCRdb holds only in-frame clones, not every one. The table includes hundreds of thousands of clones, approximately 90% detected once. The source material was peripheral blood, sampled after recovery from COVID-19. This sequence originates from a human donor who had recovered from COVID-19.

CDR3 region: CATSDLAGGRITSNQPQHF. CDR3 bases: TGTGCCACCAGTGATTTAGCAGGGGGCAGAATTACGAGCAATCAGCCCCAGCATTTT. The chain carries TRBV24-1 and TRBJ1-5; 8 nucleotides align to TRBD1. Trimming removed 1 base from V and 1 base from J; junction bases left unmatched: 11. From germline, CDR1 is KGHDR and CDR2 SFDVKD. The CDR3 runs to 19 residues.